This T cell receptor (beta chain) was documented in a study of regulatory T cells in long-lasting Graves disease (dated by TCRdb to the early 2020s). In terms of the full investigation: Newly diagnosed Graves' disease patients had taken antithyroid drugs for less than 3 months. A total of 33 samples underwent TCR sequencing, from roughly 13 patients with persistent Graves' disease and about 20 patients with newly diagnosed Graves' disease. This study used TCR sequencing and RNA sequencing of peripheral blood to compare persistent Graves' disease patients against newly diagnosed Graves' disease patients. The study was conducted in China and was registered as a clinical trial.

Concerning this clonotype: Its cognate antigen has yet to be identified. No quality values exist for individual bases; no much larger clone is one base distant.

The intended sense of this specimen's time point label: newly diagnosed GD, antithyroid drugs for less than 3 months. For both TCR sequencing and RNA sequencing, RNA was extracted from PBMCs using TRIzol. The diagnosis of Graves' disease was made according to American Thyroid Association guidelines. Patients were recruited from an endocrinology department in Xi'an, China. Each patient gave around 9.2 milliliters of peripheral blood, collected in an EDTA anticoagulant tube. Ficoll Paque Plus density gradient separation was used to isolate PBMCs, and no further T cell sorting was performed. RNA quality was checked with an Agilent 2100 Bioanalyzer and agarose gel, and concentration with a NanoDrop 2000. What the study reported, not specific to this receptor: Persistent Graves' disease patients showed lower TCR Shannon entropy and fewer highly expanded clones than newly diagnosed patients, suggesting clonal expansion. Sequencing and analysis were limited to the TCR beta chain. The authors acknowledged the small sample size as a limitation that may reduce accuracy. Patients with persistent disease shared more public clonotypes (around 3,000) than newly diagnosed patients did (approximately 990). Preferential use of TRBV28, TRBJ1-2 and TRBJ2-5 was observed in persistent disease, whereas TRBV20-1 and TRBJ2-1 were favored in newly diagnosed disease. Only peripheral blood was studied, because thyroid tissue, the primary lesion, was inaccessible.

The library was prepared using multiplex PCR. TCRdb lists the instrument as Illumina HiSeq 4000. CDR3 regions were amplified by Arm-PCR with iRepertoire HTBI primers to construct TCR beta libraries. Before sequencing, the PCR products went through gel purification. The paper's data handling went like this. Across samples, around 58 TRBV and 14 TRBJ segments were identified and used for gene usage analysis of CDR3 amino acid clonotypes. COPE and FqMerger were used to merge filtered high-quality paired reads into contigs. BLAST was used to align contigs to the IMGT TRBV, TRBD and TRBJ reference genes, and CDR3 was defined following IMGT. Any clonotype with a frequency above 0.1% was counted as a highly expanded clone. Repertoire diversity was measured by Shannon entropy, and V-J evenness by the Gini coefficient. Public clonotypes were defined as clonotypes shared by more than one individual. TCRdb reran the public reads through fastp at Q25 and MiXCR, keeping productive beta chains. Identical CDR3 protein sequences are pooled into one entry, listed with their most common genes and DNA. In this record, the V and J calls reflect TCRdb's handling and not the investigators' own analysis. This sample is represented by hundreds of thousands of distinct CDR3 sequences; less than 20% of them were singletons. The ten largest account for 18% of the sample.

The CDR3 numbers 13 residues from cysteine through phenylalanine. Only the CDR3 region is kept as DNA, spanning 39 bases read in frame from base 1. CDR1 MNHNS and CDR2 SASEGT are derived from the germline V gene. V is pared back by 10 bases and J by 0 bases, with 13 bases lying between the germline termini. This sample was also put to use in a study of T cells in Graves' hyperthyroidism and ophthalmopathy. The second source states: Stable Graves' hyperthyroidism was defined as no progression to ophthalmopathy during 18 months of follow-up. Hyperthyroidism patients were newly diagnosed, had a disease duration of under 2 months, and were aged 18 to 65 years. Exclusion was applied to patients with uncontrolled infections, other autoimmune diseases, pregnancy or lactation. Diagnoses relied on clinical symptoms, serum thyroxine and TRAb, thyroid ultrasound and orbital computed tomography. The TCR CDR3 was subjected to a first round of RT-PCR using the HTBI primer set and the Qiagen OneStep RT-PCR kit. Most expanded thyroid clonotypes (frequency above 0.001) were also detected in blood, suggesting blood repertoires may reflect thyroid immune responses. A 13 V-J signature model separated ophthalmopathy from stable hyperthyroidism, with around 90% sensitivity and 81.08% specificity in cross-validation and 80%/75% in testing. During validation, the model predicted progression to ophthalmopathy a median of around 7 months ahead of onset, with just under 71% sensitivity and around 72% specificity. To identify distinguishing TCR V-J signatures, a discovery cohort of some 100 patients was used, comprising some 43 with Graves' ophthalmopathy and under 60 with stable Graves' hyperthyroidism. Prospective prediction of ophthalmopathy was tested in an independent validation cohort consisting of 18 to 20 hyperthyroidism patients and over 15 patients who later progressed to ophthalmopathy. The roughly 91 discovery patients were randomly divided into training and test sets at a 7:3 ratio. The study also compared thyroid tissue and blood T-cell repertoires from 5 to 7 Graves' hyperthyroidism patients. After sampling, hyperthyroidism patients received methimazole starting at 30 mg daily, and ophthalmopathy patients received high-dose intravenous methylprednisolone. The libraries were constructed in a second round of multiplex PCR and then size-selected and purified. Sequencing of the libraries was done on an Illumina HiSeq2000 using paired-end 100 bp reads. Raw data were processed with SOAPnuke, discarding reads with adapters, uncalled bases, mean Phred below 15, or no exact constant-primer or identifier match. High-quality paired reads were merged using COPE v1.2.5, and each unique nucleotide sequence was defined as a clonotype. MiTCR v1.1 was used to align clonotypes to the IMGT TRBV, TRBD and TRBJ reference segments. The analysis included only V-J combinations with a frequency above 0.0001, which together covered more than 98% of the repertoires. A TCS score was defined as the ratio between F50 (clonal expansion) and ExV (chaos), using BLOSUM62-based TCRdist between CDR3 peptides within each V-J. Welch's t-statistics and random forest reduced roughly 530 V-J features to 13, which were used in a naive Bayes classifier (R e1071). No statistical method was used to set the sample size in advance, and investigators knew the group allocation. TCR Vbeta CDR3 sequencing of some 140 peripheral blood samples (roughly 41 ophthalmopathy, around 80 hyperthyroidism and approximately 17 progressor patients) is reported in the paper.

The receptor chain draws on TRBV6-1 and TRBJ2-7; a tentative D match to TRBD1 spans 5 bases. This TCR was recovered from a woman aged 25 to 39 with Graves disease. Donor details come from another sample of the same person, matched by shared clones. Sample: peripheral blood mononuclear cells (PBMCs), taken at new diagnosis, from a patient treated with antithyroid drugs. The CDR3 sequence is CATQDQYSYEQYF. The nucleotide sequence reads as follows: TGTGCCACACAGGACCAGTACTCCTACGAGCAGTACTTC.